This T cell receptor (beta chain) was sequenced for a study of blood T cell repertoires in COVID-19. Per the study methods: Reference gene primer amplification in the assay estimated nucleated cell counts. Produced via immunoSEQ multiplex PCR; TCRdb's table is partial and in-frame only. The V and J calls and clone size come from that table; D and trimming were worked out from the DNA. The data contain 200,000 to 250,000 clones, roughly 86% of them singletons. The receptor's source is a woman in her thirties who had recovered from COVID-19. Sequencing was done on a sample of peripheral blood.

This chain's CDR3 is CASSLGGTGTQETQYF. In DNA form, the CDR3 reads TGCGCCAGCAGCTTGGGGGGGACTGGCACCCAAGAGACCCAGTACTTC. The chain joins TRBV5-1 to TRBJ2-5, with D perhaps matching TRBD2 (6 bases). The CDR3 totals 16 residues. Trimming pared 0 bases from V and 1 base from J, leaving 13 bases between. Germline V CDR1 and CDR2: SGHRS, YFSETQ.